This TCR beta chain was documented in a study of cytomegalovirus exposure and HLA in healthy donors. Overall study context: Drawn from HLA-typed donors, some 80 million unique TCRs were held in an early data release.

The PCR contained 60 Vbeta and 13 Jbeta primers. The data were produced by immunoSEQ multiplex PCR, yet TCRdb's version contains in-frame clones alone and is incomplete. The table records under 200,000 clones, roughly 65% of them present only once. The CDR3 sequence is 14 residues long. The germline V gene encodes CDR1 MNHEY and CDR2 SVGAGI. V was cut by 2 bases and J by 1 base, with 8 bases left in between. This chain uses TRBV6-5 with TRBJ2-5; D is perhaps TRBD2 (5 bases). The material sequenced was PBMCs. The source is a woman younger than 35 in good health and CMV-seropositive. The CDR3 sequence: CASSYEGAQETQYF. For the CDR3, the DNA is TGTGCCAGCAGTTACGAGGGTGCCCAAGAGACCCAGTACTTC.